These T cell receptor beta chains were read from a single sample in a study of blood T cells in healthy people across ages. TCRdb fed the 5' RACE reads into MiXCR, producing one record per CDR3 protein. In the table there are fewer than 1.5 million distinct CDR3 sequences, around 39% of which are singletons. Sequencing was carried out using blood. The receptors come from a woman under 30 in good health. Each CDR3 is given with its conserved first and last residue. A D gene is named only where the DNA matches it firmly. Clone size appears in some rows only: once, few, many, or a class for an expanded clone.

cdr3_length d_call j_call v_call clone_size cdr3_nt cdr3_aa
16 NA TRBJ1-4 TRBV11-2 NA TGTGCCAGCAGCCCAGATAGGAGGTCAACTAATGAAAAACTGTTTTTT CASSPDRRSTNEKLFF
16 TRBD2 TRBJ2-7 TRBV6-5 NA TGTGCCAGCAGTTTCCCCGGGGGGGCAGGGTTCTACGAGCAGTACTTC CASSFPGGAGFYEQYF
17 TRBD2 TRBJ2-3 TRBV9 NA TGTGCCAGCAGCGCCCGACTAGCGGGGGGTCTCACAGATACGCAGTATTTT CASSARLAGGLTDTQYF
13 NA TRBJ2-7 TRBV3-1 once TGTGCCTCCGGACTCCGTACCTACAATGAGCAGTACTTC CASGLRTYNEQYF
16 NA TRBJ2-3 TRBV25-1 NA TGTGCCAGCAGTAAATACTGGGCAGGGAACACAGATACGCAGTATTTT CASSKYWAGNTDTQYF
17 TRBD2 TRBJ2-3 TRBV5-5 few TGTGCCAGCAGCTTAAGTCTCGCGGGAGGGAGGTCAGATACGCAGTATTTT CASSLSLAGGRSDTQYF
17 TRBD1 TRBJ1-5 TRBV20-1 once TGCAGTGCTAGAAGTAGGACAGGGATAGGGAGCAATCAGCCCCAGCATTTT CSARSRTGIGSNQPQHF
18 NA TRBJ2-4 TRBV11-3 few TGTGCCAGCAGCTTATCAAGGACAAACCGGGACCGGGGACACATTCAGTACTTC CASSLSRTNRDRGHIQYF
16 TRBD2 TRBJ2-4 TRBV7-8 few TGTGCCAGCAGCTTTAGCGGGGGCGTAGCCAAAAACATTCAGTACTTC CASSFSGGVAKNIQYF
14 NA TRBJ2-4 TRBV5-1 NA TGCGCCAGCAGCTTGACGGACATCAAAAACATTCAGTACTTC CASSLTDIKNIQYF
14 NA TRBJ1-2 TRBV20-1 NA TGCAGTGCCCGACCGGGGGCCGGCAACTATGGCTACACCTTC CSARPGAGNYGYTF
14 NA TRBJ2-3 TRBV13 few TGTGCCAGCAGCCGGCCCTTAGGCACAGATACGCAGTATTTT CASSRPLGTDTQYF
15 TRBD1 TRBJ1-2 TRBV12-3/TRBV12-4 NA TGTGCCAGCAGCCGACAGGGATTTGGAAACTATGGCTACACCTTC CASSRQGFGNYGYTF
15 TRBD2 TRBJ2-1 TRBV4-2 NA TGTGCCAGCAGCCAAATCGGGACTAGTTCCAATGAGCAGTTCTTC CASSQIGTSSNEQFF
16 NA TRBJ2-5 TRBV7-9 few TGTGCCAGCAGCTTATGGTCTTCCAGAGCCCAAGAGACCCAGTACTTC CASSLWSSRAQETQYF
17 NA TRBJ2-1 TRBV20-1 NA TGCAGTGCTAGAGTTGGGCGAAGGGGCCTCTCCTACAATGAGCAGTTCTTC CSARVGRRGLSYNEQFF
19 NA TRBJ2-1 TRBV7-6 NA TGTGCCAGCAGCTTAGGGGGCTGGGTTGGGGAGCGGGTCTACAATGAGCAGTTCTTC CASSLGGWVGERVYNEQFF
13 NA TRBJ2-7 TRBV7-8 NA TGTGCCAGCAGCTTGGGCGGAATTCTATGGCAGTACTTC CASSLGGILWQYF
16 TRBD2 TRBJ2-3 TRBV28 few TGTGCCAGCAGTCAGCGACTAGCGGGGGAGTCAGATACGCAGTATTTT CASSQRLAGESDTQYF
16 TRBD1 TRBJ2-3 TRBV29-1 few TGCAGCGTTCGCCCTGGGACAGTTCCAAAGACAGATACGCAGTATTTT CSVRPGTVPKTDTQYF
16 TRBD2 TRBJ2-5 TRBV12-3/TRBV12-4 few TGTGCCAGCAGTTTAGCGCAGCGGGGGGGCATAGAGACCCAGTACTTC CASSLAQRGGIETQYF
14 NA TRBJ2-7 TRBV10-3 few TGTGCCATCGTGGAGGACTCCTTCCCCTACGAGCAGTACTTC CAIVEDSFPYEQYF
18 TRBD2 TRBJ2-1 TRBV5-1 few TGCGCCAGCAGCTTAATCGGACGTCTAGCGGGGACCTACAATGAGCAGTTCTTC CASSLIGRLAGTYNEQFF
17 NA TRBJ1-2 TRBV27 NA TGTGCCAGCGGACTCCACCGGACGGGCCCGGCGGTAGATGGCTACACCTTC CASGLHRTGPAVDGYTF
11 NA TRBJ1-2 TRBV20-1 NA TGCAGTGCCAGAATTAACTATGGCTACACCTTC CSARINYGYTF
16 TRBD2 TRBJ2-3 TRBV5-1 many TGCGCCAGCAGCTTGGGACTAGCGGGAGACACAGATACGCAGTATTTT CASSLGLAGDTDTQYF
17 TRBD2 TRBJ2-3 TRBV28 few TGTGCCAGCAGTCCCACCGGGACTAGCGGTAGGGCGGATACGCAGTATTTT CASSPTGTSGRADTQYF
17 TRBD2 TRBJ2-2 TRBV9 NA TGTGCCAGCAGCGTAGTGAGCGGGGGGGCGGTGTTCGGGGAGCTGTTTTTT CASSVVSGGAVFGELFF
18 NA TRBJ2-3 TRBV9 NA TGTGCCAGCAGCCATGCGGTAGGCGTAAGAGATTACACAGATACGCAGTATTTT CASSHAVGVRDYTDTQYF
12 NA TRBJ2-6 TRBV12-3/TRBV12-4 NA TGTGCCAGCACCACGGTATCCCACGTCCTGACTTTC CASTTVSHVLTF
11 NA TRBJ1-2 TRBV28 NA TGTGCCAGCAGTTCTAGGGATGGCTACACCTTC CASSSRDGYTF
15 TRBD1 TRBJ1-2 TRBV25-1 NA TGTGCCAGCAGTGACCGAACCGGGACAGGGGCAGGCTACACCTTC CASSDRTGTGAGYTF
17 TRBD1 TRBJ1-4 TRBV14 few TGTGCCAGCAGCCTCATCTTATCATCGACAGGGTTTGAAAAACTGTTTTTT CASSLILSSTGFEKLFF
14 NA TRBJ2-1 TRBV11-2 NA TGTGCCAGCAGCTTACAGCGGGTAGACAATGAGCAGTTCTTC CASSLQRVDNEQFF
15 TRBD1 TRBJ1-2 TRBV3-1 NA TGTGCCAGCAGCCAACGGAGACAGGGGAACTATGGCTACACCTTC CASSQRRQGNYGYTF
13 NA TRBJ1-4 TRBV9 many TGTGCCAGCAGCCAAGCTCCTAATGAAAAACTGTTTTTT CASSQAPNEKLFF
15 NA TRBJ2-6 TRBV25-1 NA TGTGCCAGCAGTGGGGCAGGGGCTGGGGCCAACGTCCTGACTTTC CASSGAGAGANVLTF
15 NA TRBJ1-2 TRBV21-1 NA TGTGCCAGCAGCCTTACAGGGGTTAGGAACTATGGCTACACCTTC CASSLTGVRNYGYTF
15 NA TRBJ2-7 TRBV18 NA TGTGCCAGCTCACCAAAGGGGCCCAGCACTAACGAGCAGTACTTC CASSPKGPSTNEQYF
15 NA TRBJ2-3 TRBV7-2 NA TGTGCCAGCAGCTTAAATACCGTTAGCACAGATACGCAGTATTTT CASSLNTVSTDTQYF
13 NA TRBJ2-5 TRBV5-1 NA TGCGCCAGCAGCTCGGGGTGGGGAGAGACCCAGTACTTC CASSSGWGETQYF
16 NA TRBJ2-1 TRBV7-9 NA TGTGCCAGCAGCTTAGCGCTGGGCAGAGCGATCAATGAGCAGTTCTTC CASSLALGRAINEQFF
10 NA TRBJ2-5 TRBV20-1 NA TGCAGTGCAAACAAAGAGACCCAGTACTTC CSANKETQYF
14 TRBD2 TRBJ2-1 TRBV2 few TGTGCCAGCAGTGCGACTAGCGGGCGCCCAGAGCAGTTCTTC CASSATSGRPEQFF
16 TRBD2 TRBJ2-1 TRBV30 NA TGTGCCTGGAGGCCGGAGTGGAGCGGGGATGACAATGAGCAGTTCTTC CAWRPEWSGDDNEQFF
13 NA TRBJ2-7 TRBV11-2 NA TGTGCCAGCAGCCGGGACCTGGCCGACGAGCAGTACTTC CASSRDLADEQYF
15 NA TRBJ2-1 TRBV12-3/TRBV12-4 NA TGTGCCAGCAGTTATATTGGGGGAGCCGGCGATGAGCAGTTCTTC CASSYIGGAGDEQFF
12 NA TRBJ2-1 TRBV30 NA TGTGCCGGTAACCCCACCCTCAATGAGCAGTTCTTC CAGNPTLNEQFF
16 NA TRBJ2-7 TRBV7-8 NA TGTGCCGGCAGCCCTAGGTCAGGGCCAACCATCTACGAGCAGTACTTC CAGSPRSGPTIYEQYF
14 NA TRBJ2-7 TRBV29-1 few TGCAGCGTTGAATTAACCGGGACGGACTACGAGCAGTACTTC CSVELTGTDYEQYF
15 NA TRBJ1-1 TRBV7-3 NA TGTGCCAGCAGCTTAAACGGGGGGGCCTCGACTGAAGCTTTCTTT CASSLNGGASTEAFF
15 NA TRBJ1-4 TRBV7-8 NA TGTGCCAGCAGCTTCACCCAGGGGAGGAATGAAAAACTGTTTTTT CASSFTQGRNEKLFF